A selection of T cell receptor beta chains follows, all from one sample in a study of T cell responses to AZD1222 COVID-19 vaccine. Here immunoSEQ multiplex PCR was the method, and the copy in TCRdb shows in-frame clones only, minus some. The data show over 200,000 clones, with about 94% seen just once and around 1.7% held by the top ten. Sequencing used peripheral blood, obtained 28 days after the second dose of the MenACWY control vaccine. Receptor source: an adult who received the MenACWY meningococcal vaccine as a control. Both conserved end residues are part of each CDR3. The D gene is left open where the match is weak. For some rows the clone size is stated as once, few or many, or as a class when expanded; others skip it.

J gene: TRBJ2-7; CDR3 length: 14; D gene: NA; clone size: NA; V gene: TRBV10-3; CDR3 protein: CAISDRQDGREQYF; CDR3 DNA: TGTGCCATCAGTGATAGGCAGGACGGCCGCGAGCAGTACTTC
J gene: TRBJ1-2; CDR3 length: 14; D gene: TRBD1; clone size: NA; V gene: TRBV3-1/TRBV3-2; CDR3 protein: CASSTRQGPYGYTF; CDR3 DNA: TGTGCCAGCAGCACTCGACAGGGGCCCTATGGCTACACCTTC
J gene: TRBJ1-4; CDR3 length: 15; D gene: TRBD1; clone size: NA; V gene: TRBV28; CDR3 protein: CASSLGQGPNEKLFF; CDR3 DNA: TGTGCCAGCAGTTTGGGACAGGGGCCTAATGAAAAACTGTTTTTT
J gene: TRBJ2-5; CDR3 length: 15; D gene: TRBD1; clone size: NA; V gene: TRBV6-5; CDR3 protein: CASSEGTGGSETQYF; CDR3 DNA: TGTGCCAGCAGCGAGGGGACAGGGGGATCAGAGACCCAGTACTTC
J gene: TRBJ1-2; CDR3 length: 14; D gene: NA; clone size: once; V gene: TRBV28; CDR3 protein: CASSLGSLGYGYTF; CDR3 DNA: TGTGCCAGCAGTTTGGGGTCCCTTGGCTATGGCTACACCTTC
J gene: TRBJ2-1; CDR3 length: 17; D gene: TRBD2; clone size: NA; V gene: TRBV7-6; CDR3 protein: CASSLAERGGPYNEQFF; CDR3 DNA: TGTGCCAGCAGCTTAGCCGAGCGGGGGGGCCCCTACAATGAGCAGTTCTTC
J gene: TRBJ2-7; CDR3 length: 14; D gene: NA; clone size: NA; V gene: TRBV20-1; CDR3 protein: CSASRGVNSYEQYF; CDR3 DNA: TGCAGTGCTAGTCGAGGGGTGAACTCCTACGAGCAGTACTTC
J gene: TRBJ1-1; CDR3 length: 14; D gene: NA; clone size: NA; V gene: TRBV7-8; CDR3 protein: CASSRGQMNTEAFF; CDR3 DNA: TGTGCCAGCAGCCGGGGCCAAATGAACACTGAAGCTTTCTTT
J gene: TRBJ2-5; CDR3 length: 15; D gene: TRBD2; clone size: once; V gene: TRBV20-1; CDR3 protein: CSASSGEGGQETQYF; CDR3 DNA: TGCAGTGCTAGTTCTGGGGAGGGTGGCCAAGAGACCCAGTACTTC
J gene: TRBJ1-2; CDR3 length: 17; D gene: TRBD1; clone size: NA; V gene: TRBV9; CDR3 protein: CASSVGPSGQGDLGYTF; CDR3 DNA: TGTGCCAGCAGCGTAGGACCCTCGGGACAGGGGGATTTAGGCTACACCTTC
J gene: TRBJ1-5; CDR3 length: 14; D gene: TRBD1; clone size: once; V gene: TRBV7-9; CDR3 protein: CASRFTGDNQPQHF; CDR3 DNA: TGTGCCAGCAGATTCACAGGGGACAATCAGCCCCAGCATTTT
J gene: TRBJ1-1; CDR3 length: 14; D gene: NA; clone size: NA; V gene: TRBV5-1; CDR3 protein: CASSLEGRDTEAFF; CDR3 DNA: TGCGCCAGCAGCTTGGAAGGACGGGACACTGAAGCTTTCTTT
J gene: TRBJ2-2; CDR3 length: 15; D gene: NA; clone size: NA; V gene: TRBV25-1; CDR3 protein: CASTKQGRAAGELFF; CDR3 DNA: TGTGCCAGTACAAAACAGGGGAGGGCGGCCGGGGAGCTGTTTTTT
J gene: TRBJ2-2; CDR3 length: 14; D gene: NA; clone size: NA; V gene: TRBV7-9; CDR3 protein: CASSWGQNTGELFF; CDR3 DNA: TGTGCCAGCAGCTGGGGACAGAACACCGGGGAGCTGTTTTTT
J gene: TRBJ1-1; CDR3 length: 14; D gene: NA; clone size: NA; V gene: TRBV5-6; CDR3 protein: CASSEGRLGTEAFF; CDR3 DNA: TGTGCCAGCAGTGAGGGGAGGCTAGGCACTGAAGCTTTCTTT
J gene: TRBJ2-2; CDR3 length: 14; D gene: NA; clone size: NA; V gene: TRBV24-1; CDR3 protein: CATSERISPGELFF; CDR3 DNA: TGTGCCACCAGTGAGAGGATCTCCCCCGGGGAGCTGTTTTTT
J gene: TRBJ1-6; CDR3 length: 14; D gene: NA; clone size: NA; V gene: TRBV30; CDR3 protein: CAWSATIGGAPLHF; CDR3 DNA: TGTGCCTGGAGTGCGACCATCGGAGGGGCACCCCTCCACTTT
J gene: TRBJ1-1; CDR3 length: 9; D gene: NA; clone size: NA; V gene: TRBV10-1; CDR3 protein: CASPLEAFF; CDR3 DNA: TGCGCCAGCCCGCTTGAAGCTTTCTTT
J gene: TRBJ2-7; CDR3 length: 14; D gene: NA; clone size: NA; V gene: TRBV5-1; CDR3 protein: CASSLGSGGPEQYF; CDR3 DNA: TGCGCCAGCAGCTTGGGGTCGGGGGGCCCCGAGCAGTACTTC
J gene: TRBJ2-4; CDR3 length: 12; D gene: NA; clone size: NA; V gene: TRBV6-5; CDR3 protein: CASSSQHRIQYF; CDR3 DNA: TGTGCCAGCAGTTCTCAACACCGAATTCAGTACTTC
J gene: TRBJ1-1; CDR3 length: 12; D gene: NA; clone size: NA; V gene: TRBV28; CDR3 protein: CASSVLSTEAFF; CDR3 DNA: TGTGCCAGCAGCGTCCTAAGCACTGAAGCTTTCTTT
J gene: TRBJ1-4; CDR3 length: 15; D gene: NA; clone size: NA; V gene: TRBV6-2/TRBV6-3; CDR3 protein: CASSLGRVTNEKLFF; CDR3 DNA: TGTGCCAGCAGCTTAGGCCGCGTTACTAATGAAAAACTGTTTTTT
J gene: TRBJ2-1; CDR3 length: 15; D gene: TRBD2; clone size: once; V gene: TRBV24-1; CDR3 protein: CATSDLGGSGNEQFF; CDR3 DNA: TGTGCCACCAGTGATTTAGGCGGGAGCGGTAATGAGCAGTTCTTC
J gene: TRBJ2-1; CDR3 length: 12; D gene: NA; clone size: NA; V gene: TRBV6-1; CDR3 protein: CASSEAATQQFF; CDR3 DNA: TGTGCCAGCAGTGAAGCGGCAACTCAGCAGTTCTTC
J gene: TRBJ2-7; CDR3 length: 14; D gene: NA; clone size: NA; V gene: TRBV4-2; CDR3 protein: CASSQGAAGYEQYF; CDR3 DNA: TGTGCCAGCAGCCAAGGGGCAGCAGGCTACGAGCAGTACTTC
J gene: TRBJ1-1; CDR3 length: 14; D gene: NA; clone size: NA; V gene: TRBV27; CDR3 protein: CASSLSRGWGEAFF; CDR3 DNA: TGTGCCAGCAGTTTATCCAGGGGATGGGGTGAAGCTTTCTTT
J gene: TRBJ1-5; CDR3 length: 15; D gene: NA; clone size: NA; V gene: TRBV6-1; CDR3 protein: CASLLLPGTNQPQHF; CDR3 DNA: TGTGCCAGCTTGCTCCTCCCAGGGACCAATCAGCCCCAGCATTTT
J gene: TRBJ2-5; CDR3 length: 17; D gene: TRBD2; clone size: NA; V gene: TRBV6-4; CDR3 protein: CASSDPGGPKRRRTQYF; CDR3 DNA: TGTGCCAGCAGTGACCCGGGGGGTCCCAAGAGACGTCGGACCCAGTACTTC
J gene: TRBJ1-1; CDR3 length: 14; D gene: NA; clone size: NA; V gene: TRBV18; CDR3 protein: CASSPFPENTEAFF; CDR3 DNA: TGTGCCAGCTCACCATTTCCGGAGAACACTGAAGCTTTCTTT
J gene: TRBJ1-1; CDR3 length: 12; D gene: NA; clone size: once; V gene: TRBV10-3; CDR3 protein: CATTGMNTEAFF; CDR3 DNA: TGTGCCACGACAGGAATGAACACTGAAGCTTTCTTT
J gene: TRBJ1-5; CDR3 length: 14; D gene: NA; clone size: NA; V gene: TRBV18; CDR3 protein: CASSPGDGNQPQHF; CDR3 DNA: TGTGCCAGCTCACCAGGGGATGGCAATCAGCCCCAGCATTTT
J gene: TRBJ2-2; CDR3 length: 14; D gene: TRBD1; clone size: NA; V gene: TRBV28; CDR3 protein: CASIGTGGTGELFF; CDR3 DNA: TGTGCCAGCATAGGGACAGGGGGAACCGGGGAGCTGTTTTTT
J gene: TRBJ1-4; CDR3 length: 16; D gene: TRBD1; clone size: NA; V gene: TRBV9; CDR3 protein: CASSPSVRGQGEKLFF; CDR3 DNA: TGTGCCAGCAGCCCCTCCGTCAGGGGGCAGGGTGAAAAACTGTTTTTT
J gene: TRBJ2-7; CDR3 length: 17; D gene: TRBD2; clone size: NA; V gene: TRBV28; CDR3 protein: CASSLPPGWGGSYEQYF; CDR3 DNA: TGTGCCAGCAGTCTCCCCCCGGGTTGGGGGGGCTCCTACGAGCAGTACTTC
J gene: TRBJ2-2; CDR3 length: 14; D gene: TRBD2; clone size: NA; V gene: TRBV24-1; CDR3 protein: CATSDSRGAGELFF; CDR3 DNA: TGTGCCACCAGTGATAGCCGGGGGGCCGGGGAGCTGTTTTTT
J gene: TRBJ1-1; CDR3 length: 12; D gene: TRBD1; clone size: NA; V gene: TRBV27; CDR3 protein: CASSSTGGDAFF; CDR3 DNA: TGTGCCAGCAGTTCCACAGGGGGCGACGCTTTCTTT
J gene: TRBJ2-5; CDR3 length: 12; D gene: NA; clone size: NA; V gene: TRBV7-8; CDR3 protein: CASNGLQETQYF; CDR3 DNA: TGTGCCAGCAATGGGCTCCAAGAGACCCAGTACTTC
J gene: TRBJ2-1; CDR3 length: 13; D gene: NA; clone size: NA; V gene: TRBV5-4; CDR3 protein: CASSPGLGMKQFF; CDR3 DNA: TGTGCCAGCAGCCCGGGCCTGGGGATGAAGCAGTTCTTC
J gene: TRBJ2-7; CDR3 length: 17; D gene: TRBD2; clone size: NA; V gene: TRBV4-1; CDR3 protein: CASSQSYGTRTGYEQYF; CDR3 DNA: TGCGCCAGCAGCCAATCCTATGGGACTAGGACGGGGTACGAGCAGTACTTC
J gene: TRBJ2-5; CDR3 length: 17; D gene: TRBD1; clone size: NA; V gene: TRBV9; CDR3 protein: CASSARTGGWSQETQYF; CDR3 DNA: TGTGCCAGCAGCGCCCGGACAGGGGGTTGGAGCCAAGAGACCCAGTACTTC
J gene: TRBJ2-7; CDR3 length: 14; D gene: TRBD1; clone size: once; V gene: TRBV2; CDR3 protein: CASSVETGGYEQYF; CDR3 DNA: TGTGCCAGCAGCGTCGAGACAGGGGGCTACGAGCAGTACTTC
J gene: TRBJ1-6; CDR3 length: 15; D gene: NA; clone size: NA; V gene: TRBV27; CDR3 protein: CASSFQSSYNSPLHF; CDR3 DNA: TGTGCCAGCAGTTTCCAGAGCTCCTATAATTCACCCCTCCACTTT